This TCR beta chain came from a study of T cell responses to AZD1222 COVID-19 vaccine. The germline V gene has CDR1 SGHRS and CDR2 YFSETQ. The V end was cut by 4 bases, the J end by 0 bases, with 13 bases between. CDR3 size: 15 residues. Assay used: immunoSEQ multiplex PCR; TCRdb lists only in-frame clones, some missing. The repertoire holds 150,000 to 200,000 clones, with roughly 91% as singletons. The gene calls are TRBV5-1 and TRBJ1-1, with a weak D call TRBD1 (6 bases). The clonotype was recovered from an adult in good health. Sequencing was performed on peripheral blood, taken on day 0 of AZD1222 vaccination. The CDR3 nucleotides read TGCGCCAGCAGCACGGACAGCATCATGAACACTGAAGCTTTCTTT. Amino acid sequence: CASSTDSIMNTEAFF.